The source of this T cell receptor (beta chain) is a study of T cells in Graves' hyperthyroidism and ophthalmopathy. Exclusion followed for patients with uncontrolled infection, other autoimmune disease, pregnancy or lactation. Amplification yielded TCR beta CDR3 regions, with RNA transcripts as the source. In the first-round RT-PCR of the TCR CDR3, the HTBI primer set was used. A single record per CDR3 protein comes from TCRdb applying MiXCR to the multiplex PCR reads. Of over 700,000 distinct CDR3 sequences in the sample, over 35% were seen once. The length of the CDR3 is 12 residues. The V end was cut by 9 bases, the J end by 3 bases, with 11 bases between. Germline-derived CDR1 and CDR2 are WSHSY and SAAADI.

The sequence came from a man aged 18-30 years with Graves' hyperthyroidism. This sequence joins TRBV10-2 and TRBJ1-1; unclear D gene. Sequenced material: blood. The CDR3 nucleotides read TGCGCCAGAACGGGCCCCCACACTGAAGCTTTCTTT. Protein sequence: CARTGPHTEAFF.